This T cell receptor beta chain was captured in a study of spatial heterogeneity in lung cancer. Time point here: sample taken at primary tumor resection. There are 13 residues in the CDR3. The V and J ends lost 2 bases and 5 bases respectively, with 7 bases between them. Per germline, CDR1 LNHDA and CDR2 SQIVND (reference sequence). Study outcomes and limitations: Tumors with more nonsynonymous mutations had more expanded intratumoral alpha and beta TCRs.

The sample holds many counts of this clonotype. Its specificity is unknown. TCRdb reprocessed the 5' RACE reads via MiXCR and lists one record per CDR3 protein. Among more than 10,000 distinct CDR3 sequences listed, 3% to 4% were seen once. The specimen was lung tumor tissue, collected at surgery. The rearrangement uses TRBV19 and TRBJ1-5; D ambiguous. The sequence derives from a male donor with early-stage non-small cell lung cancer. The CDR3: CASSIREDQPQHF. CDR3 nucleotide sequence: TGTGCCAGTAGTATACGTGAGGATCAGCCCCAGCATTTT.